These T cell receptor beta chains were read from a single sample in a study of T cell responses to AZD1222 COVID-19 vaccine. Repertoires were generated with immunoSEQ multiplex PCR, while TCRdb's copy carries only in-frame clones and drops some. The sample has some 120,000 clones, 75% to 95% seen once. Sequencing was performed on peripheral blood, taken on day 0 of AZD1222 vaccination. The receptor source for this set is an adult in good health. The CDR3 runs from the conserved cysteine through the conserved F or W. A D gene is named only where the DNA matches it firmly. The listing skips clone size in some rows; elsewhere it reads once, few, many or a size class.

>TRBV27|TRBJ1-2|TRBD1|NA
TGTGCCACCTGGACAGGGAGGGCCTATGGCTACACCTTC
CATWTGRAYGYTF
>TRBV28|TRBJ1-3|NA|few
TGTGCCAGCAGTTTTCGCGGAAAATTCGGAAACACCATATATTTT
CASSFRGKFGNTIYF
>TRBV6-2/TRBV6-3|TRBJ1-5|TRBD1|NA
TGTGCCAGCAGTAACCCTGGACAGGGACTTAGCAATCAGCCCCAGCATTTT
CASSNPGQGLSNQPQHF
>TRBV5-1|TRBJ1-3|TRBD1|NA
TGCGCCAGCACACCGGAGGGGGCAGCTGGAAACACCATATATTTT
CASTPEGAAGNTIYF
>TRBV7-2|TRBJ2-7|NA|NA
TGTGCCAGCAGCCGTTCGGCCGCGGCAATGGGTTCCTACGAGCAGTACTTC
CASSRSAAAMGSYEQYF
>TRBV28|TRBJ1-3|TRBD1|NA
TGTGCCAGCAGTATCGACAGGGCTGGAAACACCATATATTTT
CASSIDRAGNTIYF
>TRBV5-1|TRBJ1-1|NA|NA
TGCGCCAGCAGCTTGGAAGGGTTTGAAGCTTTCTTT
CASSLEGFEAFF
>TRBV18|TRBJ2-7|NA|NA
TGTGCCAGCTCACCGAGGGAATACGAGCAGTACTTC
CASSPREYEQYF
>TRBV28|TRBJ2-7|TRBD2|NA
TGTGCCAGCAGTTTGGAAGTAGCGGGGGGCGGGCAGTACTTC
CASSLEVAGGGQYF
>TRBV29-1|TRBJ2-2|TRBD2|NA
TGCAGCGTGACTAGCGGGATCACCGGGGAGCTGTTTTTT
CSVTSGITGELFF
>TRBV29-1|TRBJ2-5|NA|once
TGCAGCGCTCAAGGCCCCGGAGGAGAGACCCAGTACTTC
CSAQGPGGETQYF
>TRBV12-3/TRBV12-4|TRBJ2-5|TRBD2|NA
TGTGCCAGCAGGGCCGCGGGAGGTGAGACCCAGTACTTC
CASRAAGGETQYF
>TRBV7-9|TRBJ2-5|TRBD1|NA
TGTGCCAGCAGCGGGACAGTTCAAGAGACCCAGTACTTC
CASSGTVQETQYF
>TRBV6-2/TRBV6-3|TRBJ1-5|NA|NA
TGTGCCAGCAGTGGGGACCGCGTTCAGCCCCAGCATTTT
CASSGDRVQPQHF
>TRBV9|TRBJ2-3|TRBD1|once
TGTGCCAGCAGCTTAGGGACAGGGGGCGATACGCAGTATTTT
CASSLGTGGDTQYF
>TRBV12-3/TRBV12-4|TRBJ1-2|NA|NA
TGTGCCAGCAGCTTGGGGGGAGATGGCTACACCTTC
CASSLGGDGYTF
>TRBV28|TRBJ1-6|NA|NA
TGTGCCAGCAGTCCCCGGCCTAATTCACCCCTCCACTTT
CASSPRPNSPLHF
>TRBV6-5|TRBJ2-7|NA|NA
TGTGCCAGCAGTCCGGGACAATCTTGGGAGCAGTACTTC
CASSPGQSWEQYF
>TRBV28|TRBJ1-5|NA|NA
TGTGCCAGCAGTTTATACGGCCATCAGCCCCAGCATTTT
CASSLYGHQPQHF
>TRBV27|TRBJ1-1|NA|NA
TGTGCCAGCAGTTTATATGCAGTCACCCGGGACACTGAAGCTTTCTTT
CASSLYAVTRDTEAFF
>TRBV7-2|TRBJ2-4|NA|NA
TGTGCCAGCAGCTTACCCAGGGGACAAAAAAACATTCAGTACTTC
CASSLPRGQKNIQYF
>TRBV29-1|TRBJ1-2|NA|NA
TGCAGCGTTTATTTCAGTTTTATTGGCTACACCTTC
CSVYFSFIGYTF
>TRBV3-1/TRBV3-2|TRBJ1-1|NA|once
TGTGCCAGCAGCCAAAAGTGGGGTAGCGGCACTGAAGCTTTCTTT
CASSQKWGSGTEAFF
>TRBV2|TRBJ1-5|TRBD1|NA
TGTGCCAGCAGTGAATGGGACAGGGAAAATCAGCATTTT
CASSEWDRENQHF
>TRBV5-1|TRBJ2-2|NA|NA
TGCGCCAGCAGCTTGGGGGCGTACGGCGGGAACACCGGGGAGCTGTTTTTT
CASSLGAYGGNTGELFF
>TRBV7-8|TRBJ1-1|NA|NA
TGTGCCAGCAGCCTTTCAGGGTCCTGGTCGGGTGAAGCTTTCTTT
CASSLSGSWSGEAFF
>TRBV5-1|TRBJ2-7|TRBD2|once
TGCGCCAGCAGCCCAGGGACTAGCGGGGGTAAGCAGTACTTC
CASSPGTSGGKQYF
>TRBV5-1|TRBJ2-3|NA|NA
TGCGCCAGCAGCTTGGACCAGCCACGGGATACGCAGTATTTT
CASSLDQPRDTQYF
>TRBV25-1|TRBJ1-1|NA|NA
TGTGCCAGCAGACTTGGCGGGGGAACTGAAGCTTTCTTT
CASRLGGGTEAFF
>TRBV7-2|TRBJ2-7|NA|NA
TGTGCCAGCAGCTCGTCCCCCCGGGTCGGGACACTCGCGAACGAGCAGTACTTC
CASSSSPRVGTLANEQYF
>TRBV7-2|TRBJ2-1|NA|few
TGTGCCAGCAACGTCCTCGAGGGGAGTGAGCAGTTCTTC
CASNVLEGSEQFF
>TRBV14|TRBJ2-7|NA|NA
TGTGCCAGCAGCCCGAGTGTGAGGTTCCCCTACGAGCAGTACTTC
CASSPSVRFPYEQYF
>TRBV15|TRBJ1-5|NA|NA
TGTGCCACCAGCAGGCCCACTTCCAATCAGCCCCAGCATTTT
CATSRPTSNQPQHF
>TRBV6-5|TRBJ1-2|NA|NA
TGTGCCAGCATGGGGGCGAACTATGGCTACACCTTC
CASMGANYGYTF
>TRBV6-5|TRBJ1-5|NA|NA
TGTGCCAGCAGTTACTCGACTGGAGAGCCCCAGCATTTT
CASSYSTGEPQHF
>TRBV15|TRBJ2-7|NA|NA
TGTGCCACCAGCAGAGATGCGACAGGCACCTACGAGCAGTACTTC
CATSRDATGTYEQYF
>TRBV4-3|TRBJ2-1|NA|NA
TGCGCCAGCAGCCAAAGGGAAACAGGGAGATACAATGAGCAGTTCTTC
CASSQRETGRYNEQFF
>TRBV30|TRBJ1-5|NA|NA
TGTGCCTGGAGACATAATAGCAATCAGCCCCAGCATTTT
CAWRHNSNQPQHF
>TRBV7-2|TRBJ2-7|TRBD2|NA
TGTGCCAGCAGCTCAATGGGACTAGCGGGATCATACGAGCAGTACTTC
CASSSMGLAGSYEQYF
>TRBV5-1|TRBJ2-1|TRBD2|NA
TGCGCCAGCAGCCCTACTAGCGGTAGCTCCTACAATGAGCAGTTCTTC
CASSPTSGSSYNEQFF
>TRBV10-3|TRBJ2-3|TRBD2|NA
TGTGCCATCAGTGGACTAGCGGCCACAGATACGCAGTATTTT
CAISGLAATDTQYF
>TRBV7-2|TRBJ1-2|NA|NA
TGTGCCAGCAGCCCACAGGGTTCCTATGGCTACACCTTC
CASSPQGSYGYTF
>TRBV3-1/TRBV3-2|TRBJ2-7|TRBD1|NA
TGTGCCAGCAGCCAAGTGAACAGGGGGGCCCACGAGCAGTACTTC
CASSQVNRGAHEQYF
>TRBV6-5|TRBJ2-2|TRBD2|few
TGTGCCAGCAGTTACCTGACTAGCGGGAGGCCCGGGGAGCTGTTTTTT
CASSYLTSGRPGELFF
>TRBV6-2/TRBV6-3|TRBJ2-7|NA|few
TGTGCCAGCAGTTCCTATCAGGCCAGTACCTACGAGCAGTACTTC
CASSSYQASTYEQYF
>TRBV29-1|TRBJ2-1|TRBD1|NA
TGCAGCGTTGGGACAGGTTACAATGAGCAGTTCTTC
CSVGTGYNEQFF
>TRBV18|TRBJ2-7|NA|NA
TGTGCCAGCTCACTACAGGGTTTCTACGAGCAGTACTTC
CASSLQGFYEQYF
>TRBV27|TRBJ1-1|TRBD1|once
TGTGCCAGCAGTTTAAGCGACAGGGGCACTGAAGCTTTCTTT
CASSLSDRGTEAFF
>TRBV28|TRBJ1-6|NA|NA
TGTGCCAGCAGTTTAGGGCAGGGGCTCTCCAGATCACCCCTCCACTTT
CASSLGQGLSRSPLHF
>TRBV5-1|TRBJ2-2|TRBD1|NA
TGCGCCAGCAGCGTCGGACAGGGGAATACCGGGGAGCTGTTTTTT
CASSVGQGNTGELFF
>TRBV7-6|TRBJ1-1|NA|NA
TGTGCCAGCAGCTTAAACCCGGGAGGGTTGAACACTGAAGCTTTCTTT
CASSLNPGGLNTEAFF
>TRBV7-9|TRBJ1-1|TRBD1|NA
TGTGCCAGCAGCTCTGGGACAGTTAGTGAAGCTTTCTTT
CASSSGTVSEAFF
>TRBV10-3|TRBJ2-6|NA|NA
TGTGCCATCAGTTACAGCTCTGGGGCCAACGTCCTGACTTTC
CAISYSSGANVLTF
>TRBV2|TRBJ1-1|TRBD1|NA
TGTGCCAGCAGTGAATTGCACAGGGGGAACACTGAAGCTTTCTTT
CASSELHRGNTEAFF
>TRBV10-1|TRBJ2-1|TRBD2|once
TGCGCCAGCAGTGACGGTGGTAGCGGGAGGTGGGAGCAGTTCTTC
CASSDGGSGRWEQFF
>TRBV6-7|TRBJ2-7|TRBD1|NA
TGTGCCAGCAGCGTCCCGGACAGGGGGATCCACGAGCAGTACTTC
CASSVPDRGIHEQYF
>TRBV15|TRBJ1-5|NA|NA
TGTGCCACCAGCAGGGACCTCTCACCCCAGCATTTT
CATSRDLSPQHF
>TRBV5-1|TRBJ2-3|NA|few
TGCGCCAGTAGAGGTGGCCCCACAGATACGCAGTATTTT
CASRGGPTDTQYF
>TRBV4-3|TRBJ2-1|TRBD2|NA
TGCGCCAGCAGCCAGCGGACTAGCGATTACAATGAGCAGTTCTTC
CASSQRTSDYNEQFF
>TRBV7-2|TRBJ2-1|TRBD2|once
TGTGCCAGCAGCTTCTCCCTAGCGGGAGTTCGGAATGAGCAGTTCTTC
CASSFSLAGVRNEQFF